These 2 T cell receptor beta chains came from one sample sequenced in a study of T cells in Graves' hyperthyroidism and ophthalmopathy. TCR beta CDR3 regions were amplified from RNA. HTBI primers were employed in a first-round RT-PCR of the TCR CDR3. MiXCR was run by TCRdb on the multiplex PCR reads, yielding one entry per CDR3 protein. The profile shows fewer than 650,000 distinct CDR3 sequences, approximately 13% of them singletons. The sample taken for sequencing was blood. The receptors stem from a woman under 40 with Graves' hyperthyroidism that later progressed to Graves' ophthalmopathy.

At least ten counts were recorded for this clonotype. The rearrangement uses TRBV12-3 or TRBV12-4 and TRBJ2-7; a possible D gene is TRBD1 (6 bases). The CDR3 sequence is 15 residues long. V was shortened by 2 bases and J by 5 bases, with 16 bases between the two germline ends. Here the CDR3 reads CASSLWDIGGNEQYF. The CDR3 nucleotides are TGTGCCAGCAGTTTATGGGACATCGGTGGGAACGAGCAGTACTTC.

This clonotype has a count of ten or more. J is TRBJ2-1 and V is TRBV9; TRBD2 is a possible D gene (6 bases). Germline V gives CDR1 SGDLS, CDR2 YYNGEE. V was cut by 3 bases and J by 8 bases, with 9 bases left in between. CDR3 length: 12 amino acids. CDR3 DNA: TGTGCCAGCAGCGGGAGGGGTTATGAGCAGTTCTTC. It codes for CASSGRGYEQFF.